Below are 23 T cell receptor beta chains sequenced from a single sample in a study of shared clonotypes between healthy human individuals. Assay: immunoSEQ multiplex PCR; the TCRdb copy retains only in-frame clones and omits some. The data hold about 1.1 million clones, with more than 75% observed a single time. The specimen sequenced was memory CD4+ T cells from PBMCs. The subset: CD45RA-negative fraction. The receptors here all came from a man between 18 and 35 years old in good health. Some clones in this sample may be carry-over from other donors' samples.

This chain uses TRBV5-1 with TRBJ2-3, with 9 bases that match TRBD1. The V gene end was trimmed by 7 bases and the J gene end by 3 bases; junction bases not matched to a gene: 6. The CDR3 sequence is 14 residues long. Germline CDR1 and CDR2: SGHRS and YFSETQ. The DNA for the CDR3 is TGCGCCAGCCGCCGGACAGGGGTAACAGATACGCAGTATTTT. This translates into CASRRTGVTDTQYF.

The chain links TRBV7-8 to TRBJ1-2; maybe TRBD1 (5 bases). CDR3 length equals 14 residues. Germline loops: CDR1 SGHVS, CDR2 FQNEAQ. Trimming removed 1 base from V and 4 bases from J, with 10 bases in between. The CDR3 is CASSLVEGTYGYTF. The CDR3 nucleotides are TGTGCCAGCAGCTTAGTTGAGGGGACCTATGGCTACACCTTC.

V usage is TRBV9 and J usage is TRBJ2-2, with D perhaps TRBD2 (5 bases). Trimming cost V 6 bases and J 6 bases, with 9 bases left between them. The germline V gene has CDR1 SGDLS and CDR2 YYNGEE. The CDR3 covers 12 residues. CDR3 protein: CASTPGSGELFF. In nucleotides, the CDR3 is TGTGCCAGCACCCCGGGATCCGGGGAGCTGTTTTTT.

This clone was counted a few times. V gene TRBV6-1 combines with J gene TRBJ1-5; 7 bases agree with TRBD1. The trim removed 1 base at V and 6 bases at J, leaving 6 bases unmatched. Per the germline V gene, CDR1 is MNHNS and CDR2 is SASEGT. This CDR3 has 15 residues. Written as DNA, the CDR3 is TGTGCCAGCAGTGAAGTCGGGCAGGGGGGTCAGCCCCAGCATTTT. It encodes CASSEVGQGGQPQHF.

The gene calls are TRBV28 and TRBJ2-7, with 14 bases matching TRBD2. V dropped 5 bases and J dropped 2; count of bases not matched to a gene: 17. Looked up from germline, CDR1 is MDHEN and CDR2 is SYDVKM. The CDR3 has 20 residues. The chain's CDR3 is CASSLKPGLAGAHRTYEQYF. The CDR3 bases are TGTGCCAGCAGTCTCAAACCGGGACTAGCGGGAGCACATCGAACCTACGAGCAGTACTTC. The entire variable domain, with the rest obtained from reference TRBV28 and TRBJ2-7, is as follows: DVKVTQSSRYLVKRTGEKVFLECVQDMDHENMFWYRQDPGLGLRLIYFSYDVKMKEKGDIPEGYSVSREKKERFSLILESASTNQTSMYLCASSLKPGLAGAHRTYEQYFGPGTRLTVT.

The chain combines TRBV6-5 with TRBJ2-7; D unclear. Per germline, CDR1 MNHEY and CDR2 SVGAGI. The CDR3 is 14 amino acids. V shed 6 bases and J shed 2 bases, with 14 bases lying between them. For the CDR3, the DNA is TGTGCCAGCAGCCCCTGGGCTGTAGCCTACGAGCAGTACTTC. Its protein is CASSPWAVAYEQYF.

The V call is TRBV27, the J call TRBJ1-4, with D tentatively TRBD1 (6 bases). This CDR3 has 16 residues. Germline CDR1 reads MNHEY; CDR2 reads SMNVEV (reference sequence). Trimming left V 2 bases short and J 0 bases short, with 10 bases between. Here the CDR3 DNA reads TGTGCCAGCAGTTTAGCGGGGGCGGCAACTAATGAAAAACTGTTTTTT. Its translation is CASSLAGAATNEKLFF. Filled out from reference TRBV27 and TRBJ1-4, the complete variable domain reads EAQVTQNPRYLITVTGKKLTVTCSQNMNHEYMSWYRQDPGLGLRQIYYSMNVEVTDKGDVPEGYKVSRKEKRNFPLILESPSPNQTSLYFCASSLAGAATNEKLFFGSGTQLSVL.

About this clone: The sample holds other DNA sequences that translate to the same CDR3. The chain joins TRBV5-1 to TRBJ2-7, with 8 positions matching TRBD1. Unmatched junction bases numbered 3, after V lost 0 bases and J lost 4 bases. The germline gives CDR1 SGHRS, CDR2 YFSETQ. The CDR3 sequence is 14 residues long. The DNA for the CDR3 is TGCGCCAGCAGCTTGGGGGGGACAGGTTACGAGCAGTACTTC. Protein product: CASSLGGTGYEQYF.

The chain links TRBV4-3 to TRBJ1-4; D is ambiguous. This CDR3 is built from 17 residues. Trimming took 0 bases from V and 5 from J, leaving 16 bases between them. Germline-derived CDR1 and CDR2 are LGHNA and YSLEER. The CDR3 spells CASSQDNSGLLNEKLFF. The CDR3 DNA is TGCGCCAGCAGCCAAGATAATTCGGGATTATTAAATGAAAAACTGTTTTTT.

This chain uses TRBV11-2 with TRBJ1-2; D might be TRBD1 (6 bases). Germline V CDR1 and CDR2: SGHAT, FQNNGV. V dropped 6 bases and J dropped 2 bases, with 22 bases sitting between them. The CDR3 loop spans 17 amino acids. The CDR3 DNA sequence: TGTGCCAGCAGTACCTATGGGGGGGCTGGTGTAAACTATGGCTACACCTTC. It is translated as CASSTYGGAGVNYGYTF.

The V gene is TRBV4-2, the J gene TRBJ2-5, with 7 bases matching TRBD2. V trimming: 5 bases; J trimming: 0 bases; junction bases outside the gene matches: 6. This CDR3 comprises 15 residues. Germline V CDR1 and CDR2: LGHNA, YNFKEQ. This CDR3 is CASSTRSGNQETQYF. DNA of the CDR3: TGTGCCAGCAGCACCCGAAGCGGGAACCAAGAGACCCAGTACTTC.

V gene TRBV7-9 combines with J gene TRBJ1-4; D is unresolved. This CDR3 comprises 15 residues. Trimming shortened V by 2 bases and J by 4 bases, and 11 bases separated the two germline ends. Germline CDR1 SEHNR, CDR2 FQNEAQ (reference sequence). The CDR3 sequence: CASSLSGGGNEKLFF. CDR3 DNA sequence: TGTGCCAGCAGCTTATCGGGCGGCGGTAATGAAAAACTGTTTTTT.

Details on this clone: A much larger clone is a single base away; this may be a read error. Other nucleotide sequences from this sample produce the same CDR3. The chain joins TRBV28 to TRBJ2-7; 9 positions agree with TRBD1. Germline lookup yields CDR1 MDHEN and CDR2 SYDVKM. V was clipped by 2 bases and J by 2 bases; unmatched bases: 4. The CDR3 covers 15 residues. CDR3 DNA sequence: TGTGCCAGCAGTTTAGCGGGACAGGGTACCTACGAGCAGTACTTC. This encodes CASSLAGQGTYEQYF.

There are a few counts of this clone. The chain has TRBV30 and TRBJ1-1, with D perhaps TRBD1 (6 bases). Trimming shortened V by 8 bases and J by 1 base, and 14 bases separated the two germline ends. The CDR3 is made up of 13 amino acids. Germline V gene sequence: CDR1 GTSNPN, CDR2 SVGIG (reference sequence). CDR3: CARNRVRNTEAFF. The CDR3 DNA sequence: TGTGCCAGGAACAGGGTTCGGAACACTGAAGCTTTCTTT.

The V and J genes are TRBV6-6 and TRBJ1-5; D is unresolved. This CDR3 is built from 14 residues. V was cut by 2 bases and J by 0 bases, with 5 bases left in between. Germline CDR1 and CDR2: MNHNY and SVGAGI (reference sequence). CDR3 sequence (DNA): TGTGCCAGCAGTTACGGGGTTAGCAATCAGCCCCAGCATTTT. Translating it yields CASSYGVSNQPQHF.

The chain has TRBV2 and TRBJ1-4, with a tentative D call TRBD1 (6 bases). The CDR3 sequence is 13 residues long. Per germline, CDR1 SNHLY and CDR2 FYNNEI. The V gene lost 8 bases and the J gene lost 7 bases, with 14 bases spanning the gap. CDR3 protein: CASHRERGEKLFF. CDR3 DNA: TGTGCCAGCCACAGGGAGAGGGGTGAAAAACTGTTTTTT. Drawing the rest from reference TRBV2 and TRBJ1-4, the complete variable domain is EPEVTQTPSHQVTQMGQEVILRCVPISNHLYFYWYRQILGQKVEFLVSFYNNEISEKSEIFDDQFSVERPDGSNFTLKIRSTKLEDSAMYFCASHRERGEKLFFGSGTQLSVL.

The V gene is TRBV20-1, the J gene TRBJ1-1; D uncertain. This CDR3 is built from 11 residues. Looked up from germline, CDR1 is DFQATT and CDR2 is SNEGSKA (reference sequence). CDR3 sequence: CSTKGDTEAFF. In DNA form, the CDR3 reads TGCAGCACAAAGGGAGACACTGAAGCTTTCTTT.

The chain links TRBV9 to TRBJ2-4; D gene ambiguous. V lost 1 base and J lost 6, with 8 bases in between. The CDR3 is made up of 13 amino acids. From germline, CDR1 is SGDLS and CDR2 YYNGEE. CDR3 region: CASSVSLANIQYF. The CDR3 DNA sequence: TGTGCCAGCAGCGTATCCTTGGCAAACATTCAGTACTTC.

This clone was counted a few times. Being one base from a much bigger clone, this may be a read error. The sample carries other DNA sequences with the same CDR3. The rearrangement links TRBV7-2 to TRBJ2-5, with no clear D. With 0 bases removed from V and 4 bases from J, the gap between germline ends came to 3 bases. The CDR3 length is 12 residues. Germline V CDR1 and CDR2: SGHTA, FQGNSA. Here the CDR3 reads CASSLAGETQYF. DNA for the CDR3: TGTGCCAGCAGCTTAGCGGGAGAGACCCAGTACTTC.

A single count supports this clone. V and J are TRBV5-1 and TRBJ2-2; 14 bases match TRBD2. CDR3 length: 19 amino acids. With V trimmed by 2 bases and J by 1 base, 7 bases remained unmatched. From germline, CDR1 is SGHRS and CDR2 YFSETQ. The CDR3 DNA reads TGCGCCAGCAGCTTCTCTTTCGGACTAGCGGGAGGGAACACCGGGGAGCTGTTTTTT. Encoded protein: CASSFSFGLAGGNTGELFF.

The chain links TRBV5-4 to TRBJ1-2; D is perhaps TRBD1 (5 bases). CDR1 and CDR2 from the germline V gene are SGHNT and YYREEE (reference sequence). This CDR3 region has 14 residues. Between the trimmed V and J ends, which lost 0 bases and 2 bases, there was a span of 8 bases. DNA for the CDR3: TGTGCCAGCAGCTTGGGCTCAGGGAACTATGGCTACACCTTC. Translated, it gives CASSLGSGNYGYTF.

This clone has just a few counts. The rearrangement uses TRBV18 and TRBJ1-5, with TRBD1 matching over 7 bases. Germline-derived CDR1 and CDR2 are KGHSH and LQKENI. This CDR3 comprises 14 residues. After removal of 2 bases from V and 7 bases from J, the junction contained 5 bases not matched to a gene. The CDR3 DNA reads TGTGCCAGCTCACCAACAGGACAGGACCAGCCCCAGCATTTT. This sequence encodes CASSPTGQDQPQHF.

This chain links TRBV7-2 with TRBJ2-3; 7 bases map to TRBD1. Per germline, CDR1 SGHTA and CDR2 FQGNSA. The CDR3 runs to 14 residues. J lost 5 bases, V lost 5 bases, and 7 bases had no gene match. CDR3 sequence: CASSRTGRIDTQYF. For the CDR3, the DNA is TGTGCCAGCAGCCGGACAGGTAGAATAGATACGCAGTATTTT.